Presented here are 21 T cell receptor beta chains from one specimen sequenced in a study of T-cell reconstitution after alpha-beta-depleted transplantation in children. Molecular barcoding with unique molecular identifiers was used for the TCRbeta library. TCRdb independently ran MiXCR on the PCR reads; one entry per CDR3 protein. The sample includes hundreds of thousands of distinct CDR3 sequences, 11% seen only once; the top ten take 25% to 30%. The sample consisted of PBMCs, taken before TCRalphabeta/CD19-depleted stem cell transplant. The source of these receptors is a child in the first two years of life with acute myeloid leukemia, due to receive a stem cell transplant.

This clonotype has at least ten counts. The rearrangement uses TRBV7-3 and TRBJ2-5, with 8 bases aligning to TRBD2. CDR1 and CDR2 from the germline V gene are SGHTA and FQGTGA. This CDR3 region has 14 residues. J was trimmed by 4 bases and V by 2 bases; bases with no gene match: 3. CDR3 protein: CASSLEGLGETQYF. The DNA for the CDR3 is TGTGCCAGCAGCTTAGAGGGACTAGGAGAGACCCAGTACTTC.

This clonotype was recorded at least ten times. CDR3 residues: CAIAPESSGNTIYF. The CDR3, as DNA: TGTGCCATCGCTCCCGAAAGCTCTGGAAACACCATATATTTT. This chain uses TRBV10-3 with TRBJ1-3; D gene unclear. CDR1 is ENHRY, CDR2 SYGVKD, per germline. This CDR3 has 14 amino acids. The V end was cut by 8 bases, the J end by 0 bases, with 11 bases between.

On this clonotype itself: A much larger clone sits a single nucleotide away, making a read error possible. The chain employs TRBV7-3 and TRBJ2-1; weak D call: TRBD1 (5 bases). The CDR3 is 13 amino acids. V lost 5 bases, J lost 9 bases, and 14 bases lay in between. Germline V lookup: CDR1 SGHTA, CDR2 FQGTGA. Here the CDR3 DNA reads TGTGCCAGCAGCGAGTCAGGGCGCGGTGAGCAGTTCTTC. This gives the protein CASSESGRGEQFF.

This clonotype was seen a handful of times. The chain joins TRBV2 to TRBJ1-2; 7 nucleotides line up with TRBD1. CDR3 length: 13 residues. The J segment lost 4 bases and the V segment lost 6 bases, leaving 5 bases of the junction unmatched. Germline CDR1 SNHLY, CDR2 FYNNEI. This chain's CDR3 is CASREQGSYGYTF. The CDR3 coding sequence is TGTGCCAGCAGAGAACAGGGGAGCTATGGCTACACCTTC.

This clonotype was picked up many times. An end of the junction differs from the germline gene, which may be a read error. V usage is TRBV7-7 and J usage is TRBJ1-2; 7 nucleotides agree with TRBD1. CDR3 size: 14 residues. Germline values: CDR1 SSHAT, CDR2 FNYEAQ (reference sequence). The CDR3 protein is CASSFATGNPGYTF. CDR3 sequence (DNA): TGTGCTAGCAGCTTTGCGACAGGGAATCCTGGCTACACCTTC. The entire variable domain, with the rest obtained from reference TRBV7-7 and TRBJ1-2, is as follows: GAGVSQSPRYKVTKRGQDVTLRCDPISSHATLYWYQQALGQGPEFLTYFNYEAQPDKSGLPSDRFSAERPEGSISTLTIQRTEQRDSAMYRCASSFATGNPGYTFGSGTRLTVV.

There are many counts of this clonotype. The chain employs TRBV12-3 or TRBV12-4 and TRBJ1-6; possibly TRBD1 for D (5 bases). This CDR3 region has 13 residues. Trimming pared 3 bases from V and 10 bases from J, leaving 10 bases between. CDR3 amino acids: CASSFGGGSPLHF. The CDR3 bases are TGTGCCAGCAGTTTTGGCGGGGGATCACCCCTCCACTTT.

This clonotype was seen ten or more times. This rearrangement joins TRBV5-1 to TRBJ2-3, with D perhaps given as TRBD1 or TRBD2 (7 bases each). CDR1 and CDR2 from the germline V gene are SGHRS and YFSETQ. V dropped 0 bases and J dropped 1 base, with 18 bases sitting between them. The CDR3 contains 18 residues. CDR3 amino acids: CASSLEPPGGGRTDTQYF. The DNA of the CDR3 is TGCGCCAGCAGCTTGGAGCCTCCAGGGGGGGGGCGCACAGATACGCAGTATTTT.

There are many counts of this clonotype. This chain uses TRBV7-8 with TRBJ2-7; 10 nucleotides line up with TRBD2. Germline V CDR1 and CDR2: SGHVS, FQNEAQ. The ends lost 1 base at V and 6 bases at J; junction bases unmatched: 12. The CDR3 covers 17 residues. The CDR3 region has the DNA TGTGCCAGCAGCTTAGTCCAGGGGCTAGCGGGAGTAAGCGAGCAGTACTTC. Translation gives CASSLVQGLAGVSEQYF.

In this sample, this clonotype turned up many times. The chain joins TRBV28 to TRBJ1-5; 10 bases agree with TRBD1. The V segment lost 6 bases and the J segment 2 bases; nucleotides outside the gene matches: 10. This CDR3 has 17 residues. The germline V gene has CDR1 MDHEN and CDR2 SYDVKM. The CDR3, as DNA: TGTGCCAGCAGGAGGGCCCGGGACAGGGGTGGCAATCAGCCCCAGCATTTT. This codes for CASRRARDRGGNQPQHF.

This clonotype was found many times. The CDR3 DNA is TGTGCCAGCAACACAGCCCTCGGGCAGTACTTC. Translating it yields CASNTALGQYF. The chain joins TRBV2 to TRBJ2-7; no clear D. Germline lookup yields CDR1 SNHLY and CDR2 FYNNEI. The CDR3 runs 11 residues. Deletions cut 7 bases from V and 9 bases from J, with 13 bases between.

This clonotype occurred many times. The chain couples TRBV29-1 to TRBJ2-5, with TRBD2 identical over 7 bases. Germline loops: CDR1 SQVTM, CDR2 ANQGSEA. The length of the CDR3 is 14 residues. J was trimmed by 1 base and V by 2 bases; bases with no gene match: 4. Written as DNA, the CDR3 is TGCAGCGTTGAATCTAGCGGCTTCCAAGAGACCCAGTACTTC. It encodes CSVESSGFQETQYF.

This clonotype was detected many times. The chain links TRBV11-2 to TRBJ2-1; 11 nucleotides line up with TRBD2. The length of the CDR3 is 18 residues. With V trimmed by 0 bases and J by 0 bases, 4 bases remained unmatched. Germline CDR1 SGHAT, CDR2 FQNNGV. CDR3 DNA sequence: TGTGCCAGCAGCTTAGATCGGACTAGCGGGCGCTCCTACAATGAGCAGTTCTTC. This encodes CASSLDRTSGRSYNEQFF.

This clonotype was seen repeatedly, ten times or more. This chain joins TRBV5-1 and TRBJ1-1; no clear D. Deletions cut 1 base from V and 1 base from J, with 8 bases between. Germline CDR1 reads SGHRS; CDR2 reads YFSETQ. The CDR3 contains 14 residues. The CDR3 region has the DNA TGCGCCAGCAGCTTGTCCAGGCCGAACACTGAAGCTTTCTTT. Translating it yields CASSLSRPNTEAFF.

The table lists this clonotype with many counts. The rearrangement uses TRBV6-5 and TRBJ2-1; 7 positions agree with TRBD1. The germline V gene encodes CDR1 MNHEY and CDR2 SVGAGI. The J segment lost 2 bases and the V segment lost 5 bases, leaving 3 bases of the junction unmatched. This CDR3 is 14 amino acids long. This chain's CDR3 is CASSNRGTYNEQFF. The CDR3 nucleotides read TGTGCCAGCAGTAACAGGGGAACCTACAATGAGCAGTTCTTC.

This clonotype was counted many times. V usage is TRBV5-1 and J usage is TRBJ2-7; 8 bases agree with TRBD2. This CDR3 has 15 residues. Germline V gives CDR1 SGHRS, CDR2 YFSETQ. V gave up 3 bases and J gave up 5 bases; unmatched junction bases: 10. CDR3: CASSSSGGRSNEQYF. The DNA of the CDR3 is TGCGCCAGCAGCTCGTCCGGCGGGAGGAGCAACGAGCAGTACTTC.

This clonotype was recorded many times. The genes are TRBV11-1 and TRBJ2-1; no clear D. Between the trimmed V and J ends, which lost 0 bases and 4 bases, there was a span of 10 bases. Germline values: CDR1 SGHAT, CDR2 FQDESV (reference sequence). CDR3 length equals 15 residues. The CDR3 reads CASSLALGNYNEQFF. CDR3 bases: TGTGCCAGCAGCTTAGCGCTGGGAAATTACAATGAGCAGTTCTTC.

This clonotype has a count of ten or more. The chain is built from TRBV20-1 and TRBJ2-4; TRBD2 aligns across 7 bases. The CDR3 contains 15 residues. Germline CDR1 reads DFQATT; CDR2 reads SNEGSKA (reference sequence). J was trimmed by 6 bases and V by 6 bases; bases with no gene match: 14. The CDR3, as DNA: TGCAGTGCCTTACCAAGCGGGACCGCCGGAAACATTCAGTACTTC. Protein: CSALPSGTAGNIQYF.

Comments on this clonotype: A single base separates this from a much larger clone, so it may be a read error. The CDR3 carries no conserved terminal phenylalanine or tryptophan, so it likely arises from a read error. J is TRBJ2-1 and V is TRBV20-1, with TRBD2 matching 15 bases. This CDR3 contains 16 residues. V was pared by 1 base and J by 6 bases, with 4 bases of the junction left unmatched. Germline V gives CDR1 DFQATT, CDR2 SNEGSKA (reference sequence). CDR3 sequence: CSARAGTSGGFNEQFL. The CDR3 DNA reads as TGCAGTGCTAGAGCCGGGACTAGCGGGGGGTTCAATGAGCAGTTCTTA.

In its sample, this clonotype was seen many times. The chain employs TRBV19 and TRBJ2-4; D may match TRBD1 or TRBD2 (5 bases each). This CDR3 has 12 amino acids. Per the germline V gene, CDR1 is LNHDA and CDR2 is SQIVND (reference sequence). V was pared by 6 bases and J by 7 bases, with 10 bases between. CDR3 protein: CASRKGPNIQYF. The CDR3 region has the DNA TGTGCCAGTAGGAAGGGACCGAACATTCAGTACTTC.

The sample holds many counts of this clonotype. The CDR3 nucleotides are TGCAGCGTTTCAGGGTTAAATGAGCAGTTCTTC. Translation gives CSVSGLNEQFF. The chain is built from TRBV29-1 and TRBJ2-1; perhaps TRBD1 as D (5 bases). The CDR3 extends over 11 amino acids. V shed 5 bases and J shed 7 bases, with 9 bases lying between them. Germline loops: CDR1 SQVTM, CDR2 ANQGSEA.

The sample holds many counts of this clonotype. This chain links TRBV7-2 with TRBJ2-3; D remains ambiguous. The CDR3 consists of 14 residues. CDR1 is SGHTA, CDR2 FQGNSA, per germline. Trimming took 1 base from V and 4 from J, leaving 9 bases between them. Here the CDR3 reads CASSLEPGPDTQYF. In DNA, the CDR3 is TGTGCCAGCAGCTTAGAACCGGGTCCAGATACGCAGTATTTT.